The rows below give T cell receptor beta chains drawn from one sample of a study of cytomegalovirus exposure and HLA in healthy donors. Clones were read by immunoSEQ multiplex PCR, and TCRdb kept only the in-frame ones, dropping some. This repertoire shows fewer than 150,000 clones, 76% found once; its top ten account for 3.5% to 4%. The sequencing sample was made of PBMCs. These receptors were obtained from a man aged 18-30 years in good health and CMV-seronegative. Each CDR3 is given without its conserved first and last residue. The order of the fields is clone size, J gene, D gene, V gene, CDR3 protein. D genes are given only for firm matches. A row's size may be missing; if present it is once, few, many or a size class.

>many|TRBJ1-6|NA|TRBV6-1
ASSEALGAGSPLH
>NA|TRBJ2-3|NA|TRBV6-5
ASSYSRLASDTQY
>NA|TRBJ2-3|TRBD2|TRBV7-8
ASSLLGGGSGGADTQY
>NA|TRBJ1-1|TRBD1|TRBV30
AWSPMTGRSTEAF
>NA|TRBJ1-5|NA|TRBV6-6
ASSSSSGAIQPQH
>few|NA|TRBD1|TRBV27
ASSSPGQGLHEQY
>NA|TRBJ1-2|TRBD1|TRBV30
AWSVQGALSGYT
>few|TRBJ2-7|TRBD2|TRBV5-1
ASSPVAGANYEQY
>NA|TRBJ1-2|TRBD1|TRBV30
AWSVPVWTGAPSNYGYT
>NA|TRBJ2-7|NA|TRBV5-8
ASSLPAGAKDTYEQY
>few|TRBJ2-1|TRBD2|TRBV2
ASNPASGGEQF
>NA|TRBJ1-1|NA|TRBV6-5
ASKGVLNTEAF
>NA|TRBJ2-7|NA|TRBV27
ASSLQGSYEQY
>NA|TRBJ2-3|TRBD2|TRBV28
ASSGNRGLEIM
>NA|TRBJ2-3|TRBD1|TRBV5-6
ASSPWTGETDTQY
>once|TRBJ1-2|TRBD1|TRBV6-5
ASSRTGAPYGYT
>few|TRBJ2-1|NA|TRBV9
ASSVGGSGLNEQF
>NA|NA|TRBD1|TRBV7-7
ASSSGQGSYEQY
>few|TRBJ1-2|NA|TRBV19
ASTRGGGKYGYT
>few|TRBJ1-6|NA|TRBV2
ASIRGGPPGATPLH
>once|TRBJ1-6|NA|TRBV5-6
ASSLRGVSSPPH
>NA|TRBJ2-7|NA|TRBV10-2
ASSESEWTVSSWIYEQY
>NA|TRBJ1-2|TRBD1|TRBV19
ASSFYRGYT
>NA|TRBJ2-5|TRBD1|TRBV9
ASSGDRGETQY
>NA|TRBJ2-3|TRBD1|TRBV28
ASSLQLQGAGADTQY